This entry is about one T cell receptor (beta chain). Measured with immunoSEQ multiplex PCR; TCRdb has only the in-frame clones, and not every one. The sample consists of tens of thousands of clones, roughly 80% of them appearing once. These data come from a study of OX40 agonist ivuxolimab in advanced cancers. Turning to the study itself: Aged roughly 23 to 79 with a mean of roughly 63 years, they were 75% to 85% male.

CDR3 length: 15 amino acids. This sequence was found in an adult with an advanced solid tumor such as melanoma, head and neck, liver or kidney cancer. The sequencing used CD4+ or CD8+ T cells sorted from blood, collected in a trial of the OX40 agonist ivuxolimab. The chain has TRBV12-2 and TRBJ2-4; the table's D call, TRBD2, has no DNA check behind it. TRBV12-2 is marked as a pseudogene. The CDR3 region has the DNA TGTGCAAGTCGCTTAGTCGGGATAGCCAAAAACATTCAGTACTTC. Protein: CASRLVGIAKNIQYF.